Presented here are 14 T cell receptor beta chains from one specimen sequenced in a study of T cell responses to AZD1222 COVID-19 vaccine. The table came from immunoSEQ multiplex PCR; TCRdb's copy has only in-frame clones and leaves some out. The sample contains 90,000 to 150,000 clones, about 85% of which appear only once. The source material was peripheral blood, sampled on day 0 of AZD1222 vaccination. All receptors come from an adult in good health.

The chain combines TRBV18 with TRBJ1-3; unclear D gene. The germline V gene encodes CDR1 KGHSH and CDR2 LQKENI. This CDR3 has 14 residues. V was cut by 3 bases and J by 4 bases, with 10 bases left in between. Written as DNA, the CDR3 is TGTGCCAGCTCACCGGGAATGTGGGGAAACACCATATATTTT. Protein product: CASSPGMWGNTIYF.

The CDR3 coding sequence is TGTGCCAGCAGCCAAGACCTGCCGGGGGGTAATCAGCCCCAGCATTTT. This translates into CASSQDLPGGNQPQHF. The rearrangement joins TRBV3-1 (or the pseudogene TRBV3-2) to TRBJ1-5, with D maybe TRBD1 (5 bases). Trimming cost V 0 bases and J 4 bases, with 13 bases left between them. This CDR3 spans 16 amino acids. The germline gives CDR1 LGHDT, CDR2 YNNKEL (reference sequence).

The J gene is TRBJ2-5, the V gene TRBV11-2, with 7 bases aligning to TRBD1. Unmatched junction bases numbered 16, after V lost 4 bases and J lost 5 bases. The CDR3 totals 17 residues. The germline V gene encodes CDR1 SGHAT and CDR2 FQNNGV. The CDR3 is CASSSIETGLLGETQYF. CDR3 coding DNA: TGTGCCAGCAGCTCCATAGAGACAGGGTTGCTTGGTGAGACCCAGTACTTC.

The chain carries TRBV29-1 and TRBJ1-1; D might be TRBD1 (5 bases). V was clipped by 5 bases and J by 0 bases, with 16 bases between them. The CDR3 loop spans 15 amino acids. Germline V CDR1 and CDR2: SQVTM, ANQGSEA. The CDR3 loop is CSVPAWGPMNTEAFF. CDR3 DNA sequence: TGCAGCGTTCCAGCATGGGGACCGATGAACACTGAAGCTTTCTTT.

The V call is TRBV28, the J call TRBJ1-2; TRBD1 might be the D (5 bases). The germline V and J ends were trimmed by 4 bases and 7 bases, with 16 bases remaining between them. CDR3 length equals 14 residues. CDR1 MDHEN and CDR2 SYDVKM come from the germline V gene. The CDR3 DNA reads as TGTGCCAGCAGTTCCCGATTGACAGAGGTTGGCTACACCTTC. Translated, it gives CASSSRLTEVGYTF.

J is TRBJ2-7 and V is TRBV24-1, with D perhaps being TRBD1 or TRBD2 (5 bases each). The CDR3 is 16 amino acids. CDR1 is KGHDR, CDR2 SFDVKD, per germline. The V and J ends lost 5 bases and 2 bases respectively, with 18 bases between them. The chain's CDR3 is CATSGSSGTGTYEQYF. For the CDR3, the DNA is TGTGCCACCAGTGGATCCTCCGGGACGGGTACCTACGAGCAGTACTTC.

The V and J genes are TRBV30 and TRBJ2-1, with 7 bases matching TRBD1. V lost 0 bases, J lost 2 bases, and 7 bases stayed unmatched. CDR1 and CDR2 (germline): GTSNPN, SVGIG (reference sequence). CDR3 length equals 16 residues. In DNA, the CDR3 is TGTGCCTGGAGTGTAGATGGGGACAGAACCTACAATGAGCAGTTCTTC. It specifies CAWSVDGDRTYNEQFF.

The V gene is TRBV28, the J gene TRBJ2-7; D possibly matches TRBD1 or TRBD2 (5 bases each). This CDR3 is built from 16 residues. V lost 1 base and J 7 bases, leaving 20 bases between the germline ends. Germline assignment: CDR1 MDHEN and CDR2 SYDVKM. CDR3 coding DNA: TGTGCCAGCAGTTTATCCCTGGGGGTAGCGACCTGGGAGCAGTACTTC. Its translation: CASSLSLGVATWEQYF.

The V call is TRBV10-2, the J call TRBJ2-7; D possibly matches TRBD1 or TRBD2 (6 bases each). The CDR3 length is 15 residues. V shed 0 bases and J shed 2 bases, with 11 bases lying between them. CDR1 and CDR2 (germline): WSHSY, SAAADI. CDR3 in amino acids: CASSESTGAPYEQYF. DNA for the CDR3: TGCGCCAGCAGTGAGTCGACGGGGGCCCCCTACGAGCAGTACTTC.

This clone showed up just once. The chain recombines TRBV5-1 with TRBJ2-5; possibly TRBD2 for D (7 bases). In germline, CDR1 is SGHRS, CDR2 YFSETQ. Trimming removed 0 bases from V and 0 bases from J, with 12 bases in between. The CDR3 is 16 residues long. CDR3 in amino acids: CASSLVSGGHQETQYF. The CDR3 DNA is TGCGCCAGCAGCTTGGTTTCCGGGGGGCACCAAGAGACCCAGTACTTC.

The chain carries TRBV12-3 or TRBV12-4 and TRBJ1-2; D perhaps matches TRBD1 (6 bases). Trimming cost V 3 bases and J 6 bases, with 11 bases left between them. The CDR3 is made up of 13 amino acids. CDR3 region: CASSFGGGDGYTF. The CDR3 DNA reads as TGTGCCAGCAGTTTCGGAGGGGGGGATGGCTACACCTTC.

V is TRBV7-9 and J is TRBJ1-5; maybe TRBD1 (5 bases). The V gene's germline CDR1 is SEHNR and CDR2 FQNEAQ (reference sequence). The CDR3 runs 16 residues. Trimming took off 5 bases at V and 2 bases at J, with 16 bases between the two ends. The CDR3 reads CASSPGTLFGNQPQHF. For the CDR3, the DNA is TGTGCCAGCAGCCCAGGGACCCTATTTGGCAATCAGCCCCAGCATTTT.

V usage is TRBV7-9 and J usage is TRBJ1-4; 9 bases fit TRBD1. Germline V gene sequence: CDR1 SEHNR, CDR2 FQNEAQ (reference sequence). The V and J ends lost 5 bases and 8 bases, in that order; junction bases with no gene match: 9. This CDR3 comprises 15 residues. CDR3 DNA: TGTGCCAGCAGCACCGGGACAGGGAGATACGAAAAACTGTTTTTT. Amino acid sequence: CASSTGTGRYEKLFF.

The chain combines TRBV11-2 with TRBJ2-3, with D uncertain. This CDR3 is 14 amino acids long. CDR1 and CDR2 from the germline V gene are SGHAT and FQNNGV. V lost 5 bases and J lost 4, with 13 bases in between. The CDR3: CASSRALWADTQYF. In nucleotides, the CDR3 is TGTGCCAGCAGCCGAGCACTTTGGGCAGATACGCAGTATTTT.